Below are 14 T cell receptor beta chains sequenced from a single sample in a study of cytomegalovirus exposure and HLA in healthy donors. The PCR employed 60 Vbeta primers together with 13 Jbeta primers. Some clones are missing from TCRdb's copy, which holds only in-frame ones; the method was immunoSEQ multiplex PCR. The table shows about 200,000 clones, with roughly 80% occurring only once. Sequenced: PBMCs. These receptors were obtained from a man aged 35 to 55 in good health and CMV-seronegative.

This chain uses TRBV4-1 with TRBJ2-2; TRBD1 aligns across 8 bases. Germline values: CDR1 MGHRA, CDR2 YSYEKL. The CDR3 runs to 16 residues. The trim removed 4 bases at V and 3 bases at J, leaving 7 bases unmatched. CDR3 residues: CASSPRTGFDTGELFF. The CDR3 DNA follows: TGCGCCAGCAGCCCCCGGACAGGGTTCGACACCGGGGAGCTGTTTTTT.

This clone was counted a few times. The V and J genes are TRBV6-1 and TRBJ2-7; 10 bases are shared with TRBD1. V shed 5 bases, J shed 13 bases, and the junction held 14 bases outside the gene matches. CDR1 is MNHNS and CDR2 is SASEGT in the germline V gene. The length of the CDR3 is 14 residues. This CDR3 reads CASSQGDRGPSRYF. Written as DNA, the CDR3 is TGTGCCAGCAGTCAAGGGGACAGGGGCCCCTCCAGATACTTC.

The CDR3 loop is CASSISGGTYNEQFF. DNA for the CDR3: TGTGCCAGCAGCATTAGCGGGGGTACCTACAATGAGCAGTTCTTC. This chain connects TRBV7-3 to TRBJ2-1; 9 nucleotides match TRBD2. The CDR3 contains 15 residues. V lost 5 bases and J lost 2; bases outside the gene matches: 4. CDR1 and CDR2 (germline): SGHTA, FQGTGA.

The chain combines TRBV5-4 with TRBJ2-2; 9 bases match TRBD2. The CDR3 is 17 amino acids. Germline V gene lookup returns CDR1 SGHNT and CDR2 YYREEE (reference sequence). V was clipped by 0 bases and J by 5 bases; unmatched bases: 8. The CDR3 loop is CASSLGGLASGTGELFF. The CDR3 DNA reads TGTGCCAGCAGCTTGGGGGGACTAGCCTCGGGGACCGGGGAGCTGTTTTTT.

This clone appeared a single time. This chain joins TRBV7-2 and TRBJ1-1, with D maybe TRBD1 (6 bases). Trimming removed 5 bases from V and 1 base from J, with 14 bases in between. The CDR3 has 15 amino acids. CDR1 is SGHTA and CDR2 is FQGNSA in the germline V gene. CDR3 loop: CASSLGAGANTEAFF. The CDR3 DNA is TGTGCCAGCAGCCTTGGGGCAGGGGCGAACACTGAAGCTTTCTTT.

J is TRBJ1-2 and V is TRBV7-8, with 7 positions matching TRBD1. This CDR3 has 15 residues. The V segment lost 3 bases and the J segment 7 bases; nucleotides outside the gene matches: 11. Looked up from germline, CDR1 is SGHVS and CDR2 is FQNEAQ. CDR3: CASSLEQGNVGGYTF. The DNA of the CDR3 is TGTGCCAGCAGCTTGGAACAGGGGAATGTCGGTGGCTACACCTTC.

CDR3 residues: CASSAGNYNEQFF. CDR3 DNA: TGTGCCAGCAGCGCCGGGAATTACAATGAGCAGTTCTTC. The J gene is TRBJ2-1, the V gene TRBV14; D is perhaps TRBD2 (5 bases). Trimming shortened V by 5 bases and J by 4 bases, and 9 bases separated the two germline ends. This CDR3 is 13 amino acids long. The V gene's germline CDR1 is SGHDN and CDR2 FVKESK.

The gene calls are TRBV7-8 and TRBJ2-3, with 11 nucleotides matching TRBD1. The CDR3 has 16 amino acids. CDR1 and CDR2 (germline): SGHVS, FQNEAQ. Trimming at V came to 2 bases and at J to 2 bases, leaving 3 bases not matched to a gene. The CDR3 loop is CASSLSGQGATDTQYF. CDR3 DNA sequence: TGTGCCAGCAGCTTATCAGGACAGGGGGCCACAGATACGCAGTATTTT.

The genes are TRBV27 and TRBJ2-7; 7 bases fit TRBD2. V trimming: 1 base; J trimming: 4 bases; junction bases outside the gene matches: 4. The CDR3 has 14 amino acids. Germline-derived CDR1 and CDR2 are MNHEY and SMNVEV (reference sequence). The CDR3 loop reads CASSLWGGEYEQYF. The CDR3 DNA follows: TGTGCCAGCAGTTTATGGGGGGGGGAATACGAGCAGTACTTC.

This sequence joins TRBV4-2 and TRBJ2-5, with 10 bases fitting TRBD2. Germline-derived CDR1 and CDR2 are LGHNA and YNFKEQ. V trimming: 1 base; J trimming: 5 bases; junction bases outside the gene matches: 7. The CDR3 spans 16 residues. The DNA for the CDR3 is TGTGCCAGCAGCCAAGTCCCAGCGGGGGGGCCCGAGACCCAGTACTTC. Its translation: CASSQVPAGGPETQYF.

The chain recombines TRBV7-9 with TRBJ2-7, with no clear D. The V and J ends lost 1 base and 1 base respectively, with 5 bases between them. Germline CDR1 is SEHNR and CDR2 is FQNEAQ (reference sequence). The CDR3 runs to 13 residues. The CDR3 sequence is CASSLDGSYEQYF. The CDR3 DNA follows: TGTGCCAGCAGCTTAGACGGTTCCTACGAGCAGTACTTC.

The chain employs TRBV11-1 and TRBJ1-2, with TRBD1 as a possible D gene (5 bases). The CDR3 extends over 13 amino acids. V lost 5 bases, J lost 0 bases, and 7 bases lay in between. Germline-derived CDR1 and CDR2 are SGHAT and FQDESV (reference sequence). CDR3 loop: CASSLQANYGYTF. CDR3 nucleotides: TGTGCCAGCAGCCTACAGGCTAACTATGGCTACACCTTC.

The J gene is TRBJ1-5, the V gene TRBV7-8, with D maybe TRBD1 (6 bases). The CDR3 is made up of 16 amino acids. V lost 0 bases and J 1 base, leaving 10 bases between the germline ends. Germline V CDR1 and CDR2: SGHVS, FQNEAQ. CDR3 sequence reads: CASSLARTASNQPQHF. DNA for the CDR3: TGTGCCAGCAGCTTAGCGCGGACAGCAAGCAATCAGCCCCAGCATTTT.

The CDR3 DNA sequence: TGTGCCAGCAGCTCCCGGGCAGGGGGTGATTATGGCTACACCTTC. The encoded protein is CASSSRAGGDYGYTF. V is TRBV7-2 and J is TRBJ1-2; 7 nucleotides match TRBD1. J gave up 5 bases and V 4 bases, and 10 bases lay outside the gene matches. The CDR3 covers 15 residues. In germline, CDR1 is SGHTA, CDR2 FQGNSA.